This T cell receptor (beta chain) was captured in a study of blood T cells in healthy people across ages (dated by TCRdb to between 2015 and 2016). Background on the whole study: In model experiments, template switching captured roughly one uniquely barcoded TCR beta cDNA molecule for every two T cells. The donors were split into four age groups: young (average about 16 years), middle-aged (around 40), aged (more than 60) and long-lived (approximately 89). For two donors (one aged 18 to 29 and one aged 80 or older), the study analyzed two additional independent replicas of 1 million unique cDNA reads from the same blood draw. To track age-related changes in TCR beta repertoire diversity, the study relied on deep sequencing normalized with unique cDNA molecular identifiers. The investigation overall reported the following: Estimates of total diversity from one million sequenced T cells were regarded as lower bounds and underestimates. As age increased, observed TCR beta diversity per million T cells dropped in a roughly linear way, and a significant reduction was already evident by age 40. There was a strong correlation between observed TCR beta diversity and the percentage of naive T cells measured by flow cytometry. Donor CMV infection status was unknown, potentially confounding age-related changes in expanded clonotypes. Compared with the aged group, more naive CD4+ T cells, fewer expanded clones and increased TCR diversity were shown by the long-lived group, suggesting age selection. Bulk unsorted PBMC profiling prevented conclusive comparison of naive and antigen-experienced compartments.

Donors were 39 systemically healthy Caucasian individuals from Russia aged 6 to 90 years. Each donor gave approximately 9.3 milliliters of peripheral blood, collected into EDTA-treated Vacutainer tubes. Ficoll-Paque density-gradient centrifugation was used to isolate PBMCs, with at least 6 million obtained per sample. Total RNA was extracted from PBMCs with Trizol reagent, with at least 6 micrograms obtained per sample. The percentages of naive CD45RAhigh/CD27high T cells were determined by flow cytometry on a PBMC aliquot from every donor. At least ten counts were recorded for this clonotype. The antigen this receptor binds is unknown. No much larger clone is present one base from it, and per-base qualities are unavailable. Based on the germline V gene, the CDR1 and CDR2 sequences are MNHEY and SVGAGI. The CDR3, cysteine through phenylalanine, is 20 amino acids long. Only CDR3 DNA is held: 60 bases, read in frame from base 1. V ends up 2 bases short and J 0 bases short, with an unmatched junction base count of 10.

Library method: 5' RACE. The run used an Illumina HiSeq 2500. The second PCR ran for roughly 7 to 12 cycles and used a J-beta primer mix along with a sample-barcoded 5' primer. A template-switch 5' adaptor carrying 12 random nucleotides introduced a unique molecular identifier onto each TCR beta cDNA molecule. Each sample yielded at least 2.5 million CDR3-containing paired-end reads. All of the RNA was converted into first-strand cDNA using the Mint cDNA synthesis kit, with a TRBC-specific oligonucleotide serving as the primer. Following uracil-DNA glycosylase treatment, a first 18-cycle PCR with universal primers M1SS and BC2_uni_R was performed on all cDNA. Per the source publication's procedure: Each sample was normalized by randomly selecting 1 million high-quality reads, each carrying a distinct molecular identifier. Instead of being binned into consensus sequences, reads that shared molecular identifiers were thrown out. MiTCR, with a Q25 quality threshold and the strictest error-elimination algorithm, was used for CDR3 identification, clonotype clustering and error correction. A nonparametric unseen species model with Euler transformation was used to estimate lower-bound total TCR beta diversity. TCRdb ran its own pipeline on the public reads, namely fastp trimming at Q25 and MiXCR clone calling, and kept in-frame beta chains. A single entry per CDR3 protein holds the most common genes and DNA from its merged rows. These V and J calls rely on TCRdb rather than the paper's analysis. The sample table lists some 930,000 distinct CDR3 sequences, 29% of them with a count of one. Roughly 10% of the sample belongs to the ten largest clones.

A further study also used this sample, focusing on T cells of mothers and their children. The second source states: Donors were nine systemically healthy Caucasian individuals: three mothers and their six children. cDNA synthesis used all of the extracted RNA, with 1.5 ug of RNA in each 15 ul reaction. In the second PCR, the M1S primer introduced both the sample barcodes and 2-4 random nucleotides. More than 8.5 million TCR beta CDR3 reads were obtained from each mother, and about 3 million reads were obtained from each child. TCR recombination output is similarly shaped by thymic selection in related and unrelated pairs, with a minor effect exerted by inherited differences. Normalized repertoire overlap was always slightly but never significantly higher in related than unrelated mother-child pairs. With a sensitivity of approximately 96 clones per million clonotypes, no persistent microchimeric T cell clones were detected. To look for features that set related mother-child pairs apart from unrelated individuals, the researchers ran deep NGS to compare the TCR beta repertoires of mothers and children. Mothers averaged about 37 +/- 4 years of age and children averaged around 10 +/- 4 years. After adapter ligation with NEBNext reagents, the libraries were sequenced on Illumina HiSeq 2000 with 100+100 nt paired-end reads. Mother and child libraries were prepared a month apart and sequenced in separate runs to prevent cross-contamination. Each donor had between about 450,000 and 2,100,000 distinct TCR beta clonotypes identified. Naive TCR beta clonotypes were estimated from low-frequency clonotypes matched to each donor's FACS-determined naive share, without sorting.

The sequencing input was blood. Recombination linked TRBV6-5 to TRBJ2-3, with TRBD2 identical over 14 junction bases. The clonotype comes from a woman in her thirties or forties in good health. The CDR3 protein sequence reads: CASSYPPGLAGAGSTDTQYF. The nucleotide sequence reads as follows: TGTGCCAGCAGTTACCCGCCGGGACTAGCGGGGGCGGGGAGCACAGATACGCAGTATTTT.